This is a list of T cell receptor beta chains from one sample in a study of quantifying T cell responses using KT2 cells. TCRdb reanalysed the UMI-ligation and nested PCR reads using MiXCR and keeps one entry per CDR3 protein. The data hold tens of thousands of distinct CDR3 sequences, with 6% to 8% observed a single time. Specimen: PBMCs spiked with cells of the T cell clone KT2. These receptors originate from a human donor. CDR3s leave out the opening cysteine and the closing phenylalanine or tryptophan. Fields, in order: V gene, J gene, CDR3 protein.

V gene: TRBV20-1; J gene: TRBJ1-6; CDR3 protein: SARERYNGRGDFNSPLH
V gene: TRBV13; J gene: TRBJ2-7; CDR3 protein: ASSLGQQEQY
V gene: TRBV29-1; J gene: TRBJ1-2; CDR3 protein: SAQDREADGYT
V gene: TRBV3-1; J gene: TRBJ2-7; CDR3 protein: ASSQDWTGSYEQY
V gene: TRBV2; J gene: TRBJ2-3; CDR3 protein: ASRGPFGTDTQY
V gene: TRBV6-6; J gene: TRBJ2-3; CDR3 protein: ASSLRRAGESDTQY
V gene: TRBV20-1; J gene: TRBJ2-7; CDR3 protein: SARGGDRGEQY
V gene: TRBV29-1; J gene: TRBJ2-3; CDR3 protein: SGAARFTDTQY
V gene: TRBV7-2; J gene: TRBJ1-4; CDR3 protein: ASSSQAENEKLF
V gene: TRBV11-2; J gene: TRBJ2-1; CDR3 protein: ASSLQARGPIEQF
V gene: TRBV6-1; J gene: TRBJ1-5; CDR3 protein: ASSSTTNQPQH
V gene: TRBV25-1; J gene: TRBJ1-1; CDR3 protein: ATRIGNTEAF
V gene: TRBV2; J gene: TRBJ2-1; CDR3 protein: ASSDPPYNEQF
V gene: TRBV12-3/TRBV12-4; J gene: TRBJ2-1; CDR3 protein: ASTYLRDYNEQF
V gene: TRBV12-3/TRBV12-4; J gene: TRBJ2-5; CDR3 protein: ASSWIGDRGHRETQY
V gene: TRBV12-3/TRBV12-4; J gene: TRBJ1-2; CDR3 protein: ASSPFRSNYGYT
V gene: TRBV9; J gene: TRBJ2-6; CDR3 protein: ASSVAPSGANVLT
V gene: TRBV7-2; J gene: TRBJ2-4; CDR3 protein: ASSLQGAKNIQY
V gene: TRBV12-3/TRBV12-4; J gene: TRBJ2-7; CDR3 protein: ASRLGGGTYEQY
V gene: TRBV10-1; J gene: TRBJ2-3; CDR3 protein: ASSEGGRAGDTQY
V gene: TRBV5-6; J gene: TRBJ1-1; CDR3 protein: ASSLQGMNTEAF
V gene: TRBV20-1; J gene: TRBJ2-7; CDR3 protein: SAREGYEQY
V gene: TRBV29-1; J gene: TRBJ2-7; CDR3 protein: SALTQGNEQY
V gene: TRBV9; J gene: TRBJ2-5; CDR3 protein: ASSLFGQPQETQY
V gene: TRBV20-1; J gene: TRBJ2-4; CDR3 protein: SALPGTGSYIQY
V gene: TRBV12-3/TRBV12-4; J gene: TRBJ1-2; CDR3 protein: ASSLSSTANYGYT
V gene: TRBV7-9; J gene: TRBJ2-3; CDR3 protein: ASSPPTTQDTQY
V gene: TRBV7-2; J gene: TRBJ2-2; CDR3 protein: ASSLRGANTGELF
V gene: TRBV27; J gene: TRBJ2-1; CDR3 protein: ASSQQGKGEQF
V gene: TRBV7-2; J gene: TRBJ1-1; CDR3 protein: ASSLEWWEEAF
V gene: TRBV7-2; J gene: TRBJ2-5; CDR3 protein: ASSDLETQY
V gene: TRBV27; J gene: TRBJ2-1; CDR3 protein: ASSLYRGTDNEQF
V gene: TRBV4-3; J gene: TRBJ1-2; CDR3 protein: ASSQSLEEPLNYGYT
V gene: TRBV2; J gene: TRBJ2-1; CDR3 protein: ASITGTGVRDEQF
V gene: TRBV4-1; J gene: TRBJ1-1; CDR3 protein: ASSQVPQMATEAF
V gene: TRBV7-6; J gene: TRBJ2-1; CDR3 protein: ASSLYLGTGEQF